The rows below give T cell receptor beta chains drawn from one sample of a study of shared clonotypes between healthy human individuals. Generated by immunoSEQ multiplex PCR, the TCRdb table keeps only in-frame clones and is missing some. The table includes millions of clones, 85% to 95% detected once. The specimen sequenced was naive CD4+ T cells sorted from blood. All receptors derive from a man aged 18 to 35 in good health. CDR3s include the opening cysteine and the closing phenylalanine or tryptophan. A D gene is named only where the DNA matches it firmly. Where a row states a size, it is once, few, many or the class of an expanded clone; other rows omit it.

v_gene	d_gene	abundance	j_gene	CDR3aa	CDR3nt
TRBV5-6	TRBD1	-	TRBJ2-7	CASSLAGGPSSYEQYF	TGTGCCAGCAGCTTGGCAGGGGGTCCGAGCTCCTACGAGCAGTACTTC
TRBV28	-	-	TRBJ2-5	CASSLRVLATQYF	TGTGCCAGCAGTTTAAGGGTCCTGGCGACCCAGTACTTC
TRBV18	-	-	TRBJ2-6	CASSAGAAGANVLTF	TGTGCCAGCTCGGCCGGGGCAGCAGGGGCCAACGTCCTGACTTTC
TRBV27	-	-	TRBJ2-7	CASSLDGIAYEQYF	TGTGCCAGCAGTTTAGACGGGATTGCCTACGAGCAGTACTTC
TRBV2	TRBD1	-	TRBJ2-2	CASTLLTGPGELFF	TGTGCCAGCACTTTATTGACAGGGCCCGGGGAGCTGTTTTTT
TRBV6-5	TRBD2	-	TRBJ2-1	CASSLGTSGAWEQFF	TGTGCCAGCAGCCTCGGGACTAGCGGTGCGTGGGAGCAGTTCTTC
TRBV28	-	-	TRBJ1-3	CASSLGGTNSGNTIYF	TGTGCCAGCAGTTTAGGGGGCACGAACTCTGGAAACACCATATATTTT
TRBV5-1	TRBD1	once	TRBJ2-2	CASIPGGTGTGELFF	TGCGCCAGCATACCCGGTGGGACAGGGACCGGGGAGCTGTTTTTT
TRBV29-1	-	-	TRBJ2-7	CSVGHDLGLKGEQYF	TGCAGCGTGGGACATGACTTGGGGTTGAAGGGCGAGCAGTACTTC
TRBV9	-	-	TRBJ2-1	CASSPRAPGSYNEQFF	TGTGCCAGCAGCCCTCGGGCTCCTGGCTCCTACAATGAGCAGTTCTTC
TRBV6-1	TRBD1	-	TRBJ2-4	CASSKSTGGLYIQYF	TGTGCCAGCAGCAAATCGACAGGGGGCCTATACATTCAGTACTTC
TRBV5-1	-	-	TRBJ1-2	CASSPIASRTEGGYTF	TGCGCCAGCAGTCCTATTGCCTCCAGGACGGAAGGGGGCTACACCTTC